Each of the 12 T cell receptor beta chains below was sequenced from the same sample in a study of T cells in localized non-small cell lung cancer. Libraries were prepared by immunoSEQ multiplex PCR; TCRdb keeps only in-frame clonotypes and omits some of them. The data hold around 45,000 clones, with about 88% observed a single time. The input for sequencing was PBMCs, taken before any cancer treatment. The receptor source for this set is a man between 40 and 70 years old with stage II lung adenocarcinoma.

This rearrangement joins TRBV11-3 to TRBJ1-3, with D uncertain. The CDR3 contains 15 residues. Germline V gives CDR1 SGHNT, CDR2 YENEEA. Trimming took off 5 bases at V and 0 bases at J, with 11 bases between the two ends. The CDR3 DNA reads as TGTGCCAGCAGCGATACAGAGACCTCTGGAAACACCATATATTTT. Protein: CASSDTETSGNTIYF.

The J gene is TRBJ2-2, the V gene TRBV10-3; TRBD2 agrees at 7 bases. Trimming cost V 6 bases and J 6 bases; bases outside gene matches: 10. Germline loops: CDR1 ENHRY, CDR2 SYGVKD. This CDR3 spans 15 amino acids. CDR3 region: CAIRNSGGRAGELFF. The CDR3 DNA follows: TGTGCCATCAGGAATTCCGGGGGGAGGGCCGGGGAGCTGTTTTTT.

This clone showed up just a few times. The rearrangement uses TRBV7-6 and TRBJ2-2, with a tentative D call TRBD2 (6 bases). Between the trimmed V and J ends, which lost 5 bases and 2 bases, there was a span of 15 bases. CDR1 and CDR2 (germline): SGHVS, FNYEAQ. This CDR3 is built from 16 residues. This CDR3 reads CASSPLWGDNTGELFF. CDR3 sequence (DNA): TGTGCCAGCAGCCCCTTATGGGGGGACAACACCGGGGAGCTGTTTTTT.

This clone was detected only a few times. This chain joins TRBV30 and TRBJ1-6, with D uncertain. V lost 0 bases and J lost 7, with 7 bases in between. The CDR3 is 13 residues long. Germline V gives CDR1 GTSNPN, CDR2 SVGIG (reference sequence). CDR3 residues: CAWSVGKNSPLHF. The CDR3 DNA sequence: TGTGCCTGGAGTGTAGGGAAGAATTCACCCCTCCACTTT.

V usage is TRBV9 and J usage is TRBJ1-3; 7 bases agree with TRBD1. Germline trimming cut 3 bases from V and 11 bases from J; bases unmatched to any gene: 11. The germline V gene has CDR1 SGDLS and CDR2 YYNGEE. The CDR3 sequence is 14 residues long. The CDR3 region has the DNA TGTGCCAGCAGCGCCGGGACAGCCGGTCTCTCCATATATTTT. It encodes CASSAGTAGLSIYF.

The genes are TRBV5-6 and TRBJ1-5; D gene ambiguous. This CDR3 spans 14 amino acids. Looked up from germline, CDR1 is SGHDT and CDR2 is YYEEEE. V was clipped by 0 bases and J by 3 bases, with 7 bases between them. CDR3 loop: CASSLGRTNQPQHF. CDR3 DNA: TGTGCCAGCAGCTTGGGTAGGACCAATCAGCCCCAGCATTTT.

The chain uses TRBV11-2 and TRBJ2-7, with 14 bases fitting TRBD2. CDR3 length: 16 residues. Germline V lookup: CDR1 SGHAT, CDR2 FQNNGV. V was clipped by 7 bases and J by 4 bases; unmatched bases: 9. The CDR3 DNA follows: TGTGCCAGCACCTCCTCGACTAGCGGGGGGGAATACGAGCAGTACGTC. Amino acids: CASTSSTSGGEYEQYV.

The chain joins TRBV7-8 to TRBJ1-1; D uncertain. The CDR3 has 13 amino acids. The germline CDR1 and CDR2 sequences are SGHVS and FQNEAQ. V lost 1 base and J lost 10, with 13 bases in between. Written as DNA, the CDR3 is TGTGCCAGCAGCTTAGATCGGGCGGTTGGAGCTTTCTTT. It specifies CASSLDRAVGAFF. The full variable domain, rest sourced from reference TRBV7-8 and TRBJ1-1, is GAGVSQSPRYKVAKRGQDVALRCDPISGHVSLFWYQQALGQGPEFLTYFQNEAQLDKSGLPSDRFFAERPEGSVSTLKIQRTQQEDSAVYLCASSLDRAVGAFFGQGTRLTVV.

The rearrangement links TRBV5-1 to TRBJ1-1; 9 nucleotides match TRBD1. Germline loops: CDR1 SGHRS, CDR2 YFSETQ. CDR3 length: 17 amino acids. V lost 1 base, J lost 0 bases, and 7 bases stayed unmatched. The CDR3 reads CASSLSGTGRMNTEAFF. The CDR3 DNA reads TGCGCCAGCAGCTTGTCGGGGACAGGGAGGATGAACACTGAAGCTTTCTTT.

This chain connects TRBV4-1 to TRBJ2-5; 7 bases are shared with TRBD1. Unmatched junction bases numbered 5, after V lost 4 bases and J lost 0 bases. This CDR3 is built from 15 residues. Germline values: CDR1 MGHRA, CDR2 YSYEKL. Written as DNA, the CDR3 is TGCGCCAGCAGCCGACGACAGGGAAACCAAGAGACCCAGTACTTC. Protein product: CASSRRQGNQETQYF.

The rearrangement uses TRBV5-6 and TRBJ1-6; D unclear. Germline V gene data show CDR1 as SGHDT and CDR2 as YYEEEE. V was cut by 0 bases and J by 10 bases, with 11 bases left in between. This CDR3 region has 14 residues. The CDR3 protein is CASSLERATSPLHF. The CDR3 nucleotides are TGTGCCAGCAGCTTGGAGAGGGCTACCTCACCCCTCCACTTT. The entire variable domain, with the rest obtained from reference TRBV5-6 and TRBJ1-6, is as follows: DAGVTQSPTHLIKTRGQQVTLRCSPKSGHDTVSWYQQALGQGPQFIFQYYEEEERQRGNFPDRFSGHQFPNYSSELNVNALLLGDSALYLCASSLERATSPLHFGNGTRLTVT.

The CDR3 sequence: CASSWDQKGPLHF. Here the CDR3 DNA reads TGTGCCAGCAGTTGGGACCAAAAGGGGCCCCTCCACTTT. V is TRBV6-5 and J is TRBJ1-6; D perhaps matches TRBD1 (5 bases). The V end lost 4 bases, the J end lost 13 bases, and 14 bases lay between the germline ends. The germline CDR1 and CDR2 sequences are MNHEY and SVGAGI. The CDR3 loop spans 13 amino acids.